Listed here are 28 T cell receptor beta chains from one sample, sequenced in a study of radiotherapy plus CTLA-4 blockade in lung cancer. Produced via immunoSEQ multiplex PCR; TCRdb's table is partial and in-frame only. The table has 40,000 to 45,000 clones, over 60% seen once. The material sequenced was peripheral blood, taken from a patient treated with radiotherapy plus ipilimumab. Receptor source: a human donor with non-small cell lung cancer who had a partial response to radiotherapy plus ipilimumab.

This clone was seen a few times. The chain joins TRBV6-5 to TRBJ2-1, with D maybe TRBD2 (5 bases). Germline V lookup: CDR1 MNHEY, CDR2 SVGAGI. Trimming left V 2 bases short and J 4 bases short, with 12 bases between. CDR3 length: 15 residues. The CDR3 loop reads CASSYNVEVYNEQFF. The CDR3 nucleotides read TGTGCCAGCAGTTACAACGTGGAGGTTTACAATGAGCAGTTCTTC.

The V gene is TRBV5-1, the J gene TRBJ1-5; 9 nucleotides agree with TRBD1. The J segment lost 8 bases and the V segment lost 4 bases, leaving 10 bases of the junction unmatched. This CDR3 is built from 15 residues. Germline values: CDR1 SGHRS, CDR2 YFSETQ. The DNA for the CDR3 is TGCGCCAGCAGCACCGGGACAGGGCCCGTGGAGCCCCAGCATTTT. Translated, it gives CASSTGTGPVEPQHF.

The V gene is TRBV21-1, the J gene TRBJ2-7; the table's D call of TRBD2 was not tested on the DNA. TRBV21-1 is reported as a pseudogene. The CDR3 sequence is 14 residues long. The CDR3 DNA reads as TGTGCCAGCAGTCCCCGCAAACTACCCTACGAGCAGTACTTC. Its protein is CASSPRKLPYEQYF.

Points on this clone: The junction departs from the called germline gene at one end, perhaps through a read error. V and J are TRBV7-7 and TRBJ1-1, with D maybe TRBD1 (5 bases). The CDR3 loop spans 13 amino acids. The germline V gene encodes CDR1 SSHAT and CDR2 FNYEAQ (reference sequence). DNA of the CDR3: TGTGCTAGCAGCCTGACAGAGAACACTGAAGCTTTCTTT. This sequence encodes CASSLTENTEAFF.

The chain couples TRBV5-8 to TRBJ2-3, with D perhaps TRBD1 (6 bases). V was trimmed by 0 bases and J by 0 bases, leaving 8 bases between them. This CDR3 contains 15 residues. CDR1 is SGHTS and CDR2 is YDEGEE in the germline V gene. CDR3 bases: TGTGCCAGCAGCTTGGGGACAGCCAGCACAGATACGCAGTATTTT. Translation gives CASSLGTASTDTQYF.

The rearrangement joins TRBV29-1 to TRBJ2-3; unclear D gene. The V end was cut by 7 bases, the J end by 2 bases, with 13 bases between. Germline V CDR1 and CDR2: SQVTM, ANQGSEA. The CDR3 length is 13 residues. The CDR3 spells CSACLEFTDTQYF. In DNA form, the CDR3 reads TGCAGCGCGTGCTTGGAGTTCACAGATACGCAGTATTTT.

The chain is built from TRBV5-1 and TRBJ2-5; 7 nucleotides match TRBD1. The J call may be mistaken, given a closer DNA end match to TRBJ2-7. This CDR3 is built from 17 residues. Germline V gives CDR1 SGHRS, CDR2 YFSETQ. Here the CDR3 DNA reads TGCGCCAGCAGTCAGCCTAACGAAACAGGGGATCCCTACGAGCAGTACTTC. It specifies CASSQPNETGDPYEQYF.

The chain has TRBV7-2 and TRBJ2-7, with D perhaps matching TRBD1 (6 bases). This CDR3 comprises 15 residues. CDR1 is SGHTA and CDR2 is FQGNSA in the germline V gene. V lost 0 bases to trimming and J lost 9 bases, with 18 bases between them. The CDR3 loop reads CASSLAMGQSSWQYF. The DNA of the CDR3 is TGTGCCAGCAGCTTAGCGATGGGACAAAGTTCCTGGCAGTACTTC.

V is TRBV20-1 and J is TRBJ2-7; the D gene is possibly TRBD2 (5 bases). CDR1 and CDR2 (germline): DFQATT, SNEGSKA (reference sequence). The CDR3 runs 11 residues. The V end was cut by 6 bases, the J end by 5 bases, with 11 bases between. This CDR3 is CSAGAGDEQYF. The CDR3 bases are TGCAGTGCCGGCGCCGGGGACGAGCAGTACTTC.

This clone came up once. The rearrangement joins TRBV6-6 to TRBJ2-2, with D perhaps TRBD2 (6 bases). Trimming took off 4 bases at V and 3 bases at J, with 12 bases between the two ends. The CDR3 spans 15 residues. Germline CDR1 MNHNY, CDR2 SVGAGI (reference sequence). This chain's CDR3 is CASSLGDSYTGELFF. In DNA, the CDR3 is TGTGCCAGCAGTTTGGGGGACTCCTACACCGGGGAGCTGTTTTTT.

The gene calls are TRBV7-9 and TRBJ1-2; the match to TRBD1 covers 11 bases. The germline CDR1 and CDR2 sequences are SEHNR and FQNEAQ (reference sequence). This CDR3 is 15 amino acids long. V lost 2 bases, J lost 3 bases, and 2 bases stayed unmatched. The CDR3 region has the DNA TGTGCCAGCAGCTTATCGGGACAGGGGGACTATGGCTACACCTTC. Translating gives CASSLSGQGDYGYTF.

This clone was counted a few times. The chain carries TRBV7-8 and TRBJ1-4, with 7 bases that match TRBD1. Germline trimming cut 6 bases from V and 8 bases from J; bases unmatched to any gene: 15. Germline CDR1 reads SGHVS; CDR2 reads FQNEAQ. CDR3 length: 16 residues. DNA for the CDR3: TGTGCCAGCAGGGGTAGTTCCAGACAGGGAGGCGAAAAACTGTTTTTT. Its protein is CASRGSSRQGGEKLFF.

The rearrangement uses TRBV10-2 and TRBJ1-5, with D unresolved. V gave up 8 bases and J gave up 0 bases, with 11 bases separating them. In germline, CDR1 is WSHSY, CDR2 SAAADI. There are 14 residues in the CDR3. Here the CDR3 reads CASRGGNSNQPQHF. CDR3 nucleotides: TGCGCCAGCCGGGGAGGGAATAGCAATCAGCCCCAGCATTTT.

The rearrangement links TRBV29-1 to TRBJ2-7, with 13 bases identical to TRBD2. This CDR3 has 17 amino acids. V gave up 7 bases and J gave up 1 base; unmatched junction bases: 13. Germline loops: CDR1 SQVTM, CDR2 ANQGSEA. The CDR3 nucleotides are TGCAGCGCCATAACGGGACTAGCGGGAAGGTATTCCTACGAGCAGTACTTC. Protein: CSAITGLAGRYSYEQYF.

The V gene is TRBV15, the J gene TRBJ1-1; D is uncertain. V was pared by 0 bases and J by 5 bases, with 13 bases between. The CDR3 runs 15 residues. Germline lookup yields CDR1 LNHNV and CDR2 YYDKDF (reference sequence). The CDR3 protein is CATSRDFRGMTEAFF. For the CDR3, the DNA is TGTGCCACCAGCAGAGATTTTCGGGGAATGACTGAAGCTTTCTTT.

V is TRBV19 and J is TRBJ1-4; 7 nucleotides match TRBD1. Losses at the gene ends were 10 bases for V and 3 bases for J; bases not matched to a gene: 8. This CDR3 is built from 14 residues. Germline V lookup: CDR1 LNHDA, CDR2 SQIVND (reference sequence). CDR3 sequence: CATSPGGPNEKLFF. Here the CDR3 DNA reads TGTGCCACCTCCCCAGGGGGACCTAATGAAAAACTGTTTTTT.

V and J are TRBV13 and TRBJ1-1; TRBD1 is a possible D gene (5 bases). The CDR3 has 16 residues. The germline V and J ends were trimmed by 5 bases and 3 bases, with 19 bases remaining between them. Germline values: CDR1 PRHDT, CDR2 FYEKMQ (reference sequence). The DNA for the CDR3 is TGTGCCAGCAGCCCTACCGGGGACTTCCCGGACACTGAAGCTTTCTTT. It is translated as CASSPTGDFPDTEAFF.

This clone was observed a few times. This chain connects TRBV19 to TRBJ1-2, with 7 bases identical to TRBD1. Looked up from germline, CDR1 is LNHDA and CDR2 is SQIVND (reference sequence). The CDR3 has 15 residues. V shed 9 bases, J shed 1 base, and the junction held 11 bases outside the gene matches. The CDR3 DNA is TGTGCCAGCCGGGAGGGGGACAGTCATAACTATGGCTACACCTTC. Its translation is CASREGDSHNYGYTF.

V gene TRBV29-1 combines with J gene TRBJ1-2; 9 nucleotides agree with TRBD1. Trimming at V came to 7 bases and at J to 2 bases, leaving 8 bases not matched to a gene. Germline V gives CDR1 SQVTM, CDR2 ANQGSEA. There are 14 residues in the CDR3. DNA for the CDR3: TGCAGCGCCGCCGGGGGACAGGGAAACTATGGCTACACCTTC. Translated, it gives CSAAGGQGNYGYTF.

The chain links TRBV5-6 to TRBJ2-2; D may be TRBD2 (6 bases). The CDR3 is made up of 16 amino acids. V was shortened by 2 bases and J by 2 bases, with 13 bases between the two germline ends. Germline V CDR1 and CDR2: SGHDT, YYEEEE. For the CDR3, the DNA is TGTGCCAGCAGCTTTCCCGGGACTTTAAACACCGGGGAGCTGTTTTTT. It translates to CASSFPGTLNTGELFF. The whole variable domain, filled in from reference TRBV5-6 and TRBJ2-2, reads DAGVTQSPTHLIKTRGQQVTLRCSPKSGHDTVSWYQQALGQGPQFIFQYYEEEERQRGNFPDRFSGHQFPNYSSELNVNALLLGDSALYLCASSFPGTLNTGELFFGEGSRLTVL.

The chain is built from TRBV19 and TRBJ2-6; maybe TRBD2 (6 bases). V was trimmed by 4 bases and J by 0 bases, leaving 19 bases between them. Per germline, CDR1 LNHDA and CDR2 SQIVND (reference sequence). This CDR3 spans 19 amino acids. CDR3 sequence reads: CASSTSSARGSSGANVLTF. DNA of the CDR3: TGTGCCAGTAGTACGTCTAGTGCGCGGGGCAGCTCTGGGGCCAACGTCCTGACTTTC.

The V gene is TRBV7-8, the J gene TRBJ1-1; D is uncertain. This CDR3 is built from 16 residues. V was trimmed by 1 base and J by 2 bases, leaving 14 bases between them. The germline CDR1 and CDR2 sequences are SGHVS and FQNEAQ. In DNA form, the CDR3 reads TGTGCCAGCAGCTTAGTTGCCCGCGGGTCCAACACTGAAGCTTTCTTT. Its translation is CASSLVARGSNTEAFF. The full variable domain, in which reference TRBV7-8 and TRBJ1-1 provide the parts outside the CDR3, is GAGVSQSPRYKVAKRGQDVALRCDPISGHVSLFWYQQALGQGPEFLTYFQNEAQLDKSGLPSDRFFAERPEGSVSTLKIQRTQQEDSAVYLCASSLVARGSNTEAFFGQGTRLTVV.

This chain uses TRBV5-8 with TRBJ2-5, with D perhaps matching TRBD1 (6 bases). From germline, CDR1 is SGHTS and CDR2 YDEGEE. This CDR3 contains 14 residues. Trimming pared 0 bases from V and 5 bases from J, leaving 11 bases between. This chain's CDR3 is CASSLEQGLETQYF. The CDR3 region has the DNA TGTGCCAGCAGCTTGGAACAGGGCTTGGAGACCCAGTACTTC.

This rearrangement joins TRBV7-9 to TRBJ2-1, with 7 bases identical to TRBD2. J was trimmed by 7 bases and V by 1 base; bases with no gene match: 13. CDR1 is SEHNR, CDR2 FQNEAQ, per germline (reference sequence). The CDR3 contains 17 residues. CDR3 region: CASSLVVELAEGNEQFF. CDR3 coding DNA: TGTGCCAGCAGCTTAGTCGTGGAGCTAGCGGAAGGGAATGAGCAGTTCTTC.

This clone was detected a few times. The rearrangement joins TRBV29-1 to TRBJ1-3, with TRBD1 matching 7 bases. With V trimmed by 4 bases and J by 3 bases, 6 bases remained unmatched. The CDR3 runs to 14 residues. Germline CDR1 is SQVTM and CDR2 is ANQGSEA. The CDR3 nucleotides read TGCAGCGTTGGACAGGGCAATGTTGGAAACACCATATATTTT. It translates to CSVGQGNVGNTIYF.

The V and J genes are TRBV7-9 and TRBJ2-5; 7 bases map to TRBD1. The J call may be in error: the DNA end matches TRBJ2-7 better. Germline CDR1 is SEHNR and CDR2 is FQNEAQ (reference sequence). The CDR3 is 14 residues long. The CDR3 DNA follows: TGTGCCAGCAGCCCCAGACAGGGTTCTGACGAGCAGTACTTC. Its protein is CASSPRQGSDEQYF.

This chain uses TRBV19 with TRBJ2-2, with 8 nucleotides matching TRBD1. The CDR3 sequence is 15 residues long. Losses at the gene ends were 3 bases for V and 6 bases for J; bases not matched to a gene: 6. The germline V gene has CDR1 LNHDA and CDR2 SQIVND (reference sequence). This chain's CDR3 is CASSIGQGRAGELFF. CDR3 bases: TGTGCCAGTAGTATCGGACAGGGTAGGGCCGGGGAGCTGTTTTTT.

The chain carries TRBV5-1 and TRBJ2-7; possible D gene TRBD1, 6 bases. Trimming pared 3 bases from V and 5 bases from J, leaving 15 bases between. Germline V gives CDR1 SGHRS, CDR2 YFSETQ. CDR3 length: 14 amino acids. Written as DNA, the CDR3 is TGCGCCAGCAGCTCCCGCAGGGGCTTCGACGAGCAGTACTTC. It codes for CASSSRRGFDEQYF.